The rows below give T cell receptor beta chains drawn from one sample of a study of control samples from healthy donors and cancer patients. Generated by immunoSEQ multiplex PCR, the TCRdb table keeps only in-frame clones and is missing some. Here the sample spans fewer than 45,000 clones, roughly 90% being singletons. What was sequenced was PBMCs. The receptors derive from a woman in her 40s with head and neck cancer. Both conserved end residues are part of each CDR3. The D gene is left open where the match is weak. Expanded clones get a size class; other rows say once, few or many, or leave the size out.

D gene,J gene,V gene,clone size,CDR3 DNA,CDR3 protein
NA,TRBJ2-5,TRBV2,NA,TGTGCCAGCAGGATCATCAGGGGAGCACAAGAGACCCAGTACTTC,CASRIIRGAQETQYF
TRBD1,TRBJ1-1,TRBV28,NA,TGTGCCAGCAGTGTACCTCGGACAGGTAGAACTGAAGCTTTCTTT,CASSVPRTGRTEAFF
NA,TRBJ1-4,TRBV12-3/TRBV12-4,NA,TGTGCCAGCAGTTTTAAGGCGGGGGAACTGTTTTTT,CASSFKAGELFF
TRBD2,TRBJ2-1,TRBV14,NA,TGTGCCAGCAGTCACAAGGGCGCAAGCGGGAGGGCCGTAGGTGAGCAGTTCTTC,CASSHKGASGRAVGEQFF
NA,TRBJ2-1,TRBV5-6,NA,TGTGCCAGCAGCTTGGGTCCCTCTTACTCCTACAATGAGCAGTTCTTC,CASSLGPSYSYNEQFF
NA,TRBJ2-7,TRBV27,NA,TGTGCCAGCAGTTTAAGGCCGGAGGGGTCTAGCTACGAGCAGTACTTC,CASSLRPEGSSYEQYF
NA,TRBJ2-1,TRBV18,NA,TGTGCCAGCTCACCATCGGAGGGGACATACAATGAGCAGTTCTTC,CASSPSEGTYNEQFF
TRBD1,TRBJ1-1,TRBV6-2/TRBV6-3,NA,TGTGCCAGCAGCGCCGACAGGGTGGTCACTGAAGCTTTCTTT,CASSADRVVTEAFF
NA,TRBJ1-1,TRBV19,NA,TGTGCCAGTAGTATATTTGGCTCACTGAACACTGAAGCTTTCTTT,CASSIFGSLNTEAFF
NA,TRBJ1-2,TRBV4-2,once,TGTGCCAGCAGCCAAGAAGGGGCTCACTATGGCTACACCTTC,CASSQEGAHYGYTF
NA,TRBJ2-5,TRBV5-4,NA,TGTGCCAGCAGCTTGGCCGGGCCGGAGACCCAGTACTTC,CASSLAGPETQYF
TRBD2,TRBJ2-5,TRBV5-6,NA,TGTGCCAGCAGCTCCAGCGGGAGGCCAGGGGAGACCCAGTACTTC,CASSSSGRPGETQYF
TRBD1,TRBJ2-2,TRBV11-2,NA,TGTGCCAGCAGCCTCGGGACAGGGAACACCGGGGAGCTGTTTTTT,CASSLGTGNTGELFF
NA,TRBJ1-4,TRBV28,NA,TGTGCCAGCAGCGGAGGCAGTTTCCGGGGGGAAAAACTGTTTTTT,CASSGGSFRGEKLFF
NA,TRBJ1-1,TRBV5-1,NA,TGCGCCAGCAGCTTGGAACAGACTGAGAAAGCTTTCTTT,CASSLEQTEKAFF
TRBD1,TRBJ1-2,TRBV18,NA,TGTGCCAGCTCACTTGGGACAGGGCCCGACTATGGCTACACCTTC,CASSLGTGPDYGYTF
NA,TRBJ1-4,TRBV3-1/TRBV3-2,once,TGTGCCAGCAGCCCCTTGGGGTTTGGGGGATTTAATGAAAAACTGTTTTTT,CASSPLGFGGFNEKLFF
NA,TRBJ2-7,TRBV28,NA,TGTGCCAGCAAGCCAGCGGGTGTCTCCTACGAGCAGTACTTC,CASKPAGVSYEQYF
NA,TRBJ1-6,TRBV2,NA,TGTGCCAAGCATAGACCGGGAGGCGCACCCCTCCACTTT,CAKHRPGGAPLHF
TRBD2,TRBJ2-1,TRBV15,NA,TGTGCCACCAGCAGGAAGCTAGCGGGAGGGAACCACAATGAGCAGTTCTTC,CATSRKLAGGNHNEQFF
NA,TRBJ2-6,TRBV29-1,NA,TGCAGCGTTAAGATCTCTGGGGCCAACGTCCTGACTTTC,CSVKISGANVLTF
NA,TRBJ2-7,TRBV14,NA,TGTGCCAGCAGCCGCGGGACACCTTTCTCCTACGAGCAGTACTTC,CASSRGTPFSYEQYF
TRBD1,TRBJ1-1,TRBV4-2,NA,TGTGCCAGCAGCCAAGATTACAGGGGGTTTAGGATGAACACTGAAGCTTTCTTT,CASSQDYRGFRMNTEAFF
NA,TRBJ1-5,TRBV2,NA,TGTGCCAGCAGTCCCGGACAGATCGGGAATCAGCCCCAGCATTTT,CASSPGQIGNQPQHF
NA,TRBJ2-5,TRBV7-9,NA,TGTGCCAGCAGCCCAGGGGAGGGGTCATGGACCCAGTACTTC,CASSPGEGSWTQYF
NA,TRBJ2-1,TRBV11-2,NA,TGTGCCAGCAGAAAAAACCGGGACAAAAGGGGGGAGCAGTTCTTC,CASRKNRDKRGEQFF
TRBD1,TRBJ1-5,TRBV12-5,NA,TGTGCTAGTGGTAACAGGGGGCGGCAGAATCAGCCCCAGCATTTT,CASGNRGRQNQPQHF
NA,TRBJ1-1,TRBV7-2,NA,TGTGCCAGCAGCTTCGTTCTGAGGGACACTGAAGCTTTCTTT,CASSFVLRDTEAFF
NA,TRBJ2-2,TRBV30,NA,TGTGCCTGGAGTGTAGGCAACACCGGGGAGCTGTTTTTT,CAWSVGNTGELFF
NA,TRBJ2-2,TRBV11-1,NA,TGTGCCAGCAGCCTCCTAAGGGCGGGAATCACCGGGGAGCTGTTTTTT,CASSLLRAGITGELFF
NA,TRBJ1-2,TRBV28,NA,TGTGCCAGCAGTTTTGGCAGGGAAGCTAACTATGGCTACACCTTC,CASSFGREANYGYTF
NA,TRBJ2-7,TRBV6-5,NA,TGTGCCAGCAGTTACTTGGGCTCCTACGAGCAGTACTTC,CASSYLGSYEQYF
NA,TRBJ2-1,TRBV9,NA,TGTGCCAGCAGCGTAAGTCCGGGGTCGAGGGAGCAGTTCTTC,CASSVSPGSREQFF
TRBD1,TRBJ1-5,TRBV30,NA,TGTGCCTGGAGTGTCTCCCGACAGGGCCAGCCCCAGCATTTT,CAWSVSRQGQPQHF
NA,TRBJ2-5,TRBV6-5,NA,TGTGCCAGCAGTTACCGGTGGAGGGGACTCCAAGAGACCCAGTACTTC,CASSYRWRGLQETQYF
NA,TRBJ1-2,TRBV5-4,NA,TGTGCCAGCAGCCCCCCAGGGACTAACTATGGCTACACCTTC,CASSPPGTNYGYTF
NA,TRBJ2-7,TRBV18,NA,TGTGCCAGCTCACCGTCGGGACCAGACGATCAGTACTTC,CASSPSGPDDQYF
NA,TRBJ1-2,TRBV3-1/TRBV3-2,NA,TGTGCCAGCAGCCAATGGGGTGCAGAGGATGGCTACACCTTC,CASSQWGAEDGYTF
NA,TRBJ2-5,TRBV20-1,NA,TGCAGTGCAACTAGCTTAGAGACCCAGTACTTC,CSATSLETQYF
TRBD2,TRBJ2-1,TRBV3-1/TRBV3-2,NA,TGTGCCAGCAGCTCGCCGCGTGGACTAGCGGGGGGGCCCGTCTACAATGAGCAGTTCTTC,CASSSPRGLAGGPVYNEQFF
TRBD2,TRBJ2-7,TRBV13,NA,TGTGCCAGCAGCCTCACTAGCGGGAGTGGCTACGAGCAGTACTTC,CASSLTSGSGYEQYF
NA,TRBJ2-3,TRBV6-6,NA,TGTGCCAGCAGACGGTGGGGGGCCGTAGATACGCAGTATTTT,CASRRWGAVDTQYF
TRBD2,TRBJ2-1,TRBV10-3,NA,TGTGCCATCAGTGGGGATAGAGGGACTAGCAACGATGAGCAGTTCTTC,CAISGDRGTSNDEQFF
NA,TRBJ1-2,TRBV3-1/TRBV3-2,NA,TGTGCCAGCAGCCAAGATGGGAGGGGAAACTATGGCTACACCTTC,CASSQDGRGNYGYTF
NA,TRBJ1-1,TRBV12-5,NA,TGTGCTAGTGCTTCCTCGGGACTTGGGACTGAAGCTTTCTTT,CASASSGLGTEAFF
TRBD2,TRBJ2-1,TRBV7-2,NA,TGTGCCAGCAGCTTTATCGGGACTAGGTCGTCCGGGCCCCTTACGGAGCAGTTCTTC,CASSFIGTRSSGPLTEQFF
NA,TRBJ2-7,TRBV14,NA,TGTGCCAGCAGCCCCGGACAGTACGAGCAGTACTTC,CASSPGQYEQYF
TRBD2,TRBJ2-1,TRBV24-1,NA,TGTGCCACCAGTGACACTACTAGCGGGAGGAGGTACAATGAGCAGTTCTTC,CATSDTTSGRRYNEQFF
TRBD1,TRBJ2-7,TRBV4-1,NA,TGCGCCAGCAGCCAGGGGACAGTCTCCTACGAGCAGTACTTC,CASSQGTVSYEQYF
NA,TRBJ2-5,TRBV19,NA,TGTGCCAGTAGTCCCTCGGGGGCGGGGGAGACCCAGTACTTC,CASSPSGAGETQYF
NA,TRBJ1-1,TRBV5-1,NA,TGCGCCAGCCGGCCCTCGGTTATAGGCACTGAAGCTTTCTTT,CASRPSVIGTEAFF
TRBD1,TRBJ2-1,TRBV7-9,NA,TGTGCCAGCAGCGAGCGGACAGGGGCGTCCTACAATGAGCAGTTCTTC,CASSERTGASYNEQFF
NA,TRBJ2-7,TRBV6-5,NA,TGTGCCAGCTACGGCCCCCGATCCTCCTACGAGCAGTACTTC,CASYGPRSSYEQYF
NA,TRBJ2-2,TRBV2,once,TGTGCCAGCAGTGAGCAGGGAAGCACCGGGGAGCTGTTTTTT,CASSEQGSTGELFF
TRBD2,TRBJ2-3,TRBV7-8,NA,TGTGCCAGCAGCTTTAGCGGGGGATCCCTAGATACGCAGTATTTT,CASSFSGGSLDTQYF
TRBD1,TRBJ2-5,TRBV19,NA,TGTGCCAGTAGTATCGGGACAGGGGGCCTAAAAGAGACCCAGTACTTC,CASSIGTGGLKETQYF
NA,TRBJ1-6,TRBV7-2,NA,TGTGCCAGCAGCTTAGTATCCGGAAGCTCCTATAATTCACCCCTCCACTTT,CASSLVSGSSYNSPLHF
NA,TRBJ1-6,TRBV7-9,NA,TGTGCCAGCAGCTACGGGTACTCACCCCTCCACTTT,CASSYGYSPLHF
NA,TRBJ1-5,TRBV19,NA,TGTGCCAGTCGGTGGGGCAATCAGCCCCAGCATTTT,CASRWGNQPQHF
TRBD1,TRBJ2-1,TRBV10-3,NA,TGTGCCATCAGTGAGGGACAGGGGGCCAATGAGCAGTTCTTC,CAISEGQGANEQFF